The 11 T cell receptor beta chains reported below all come from one sample, sequenced in a study of cytomegalovirus exposure and HLA in healthy donors. In the PCR, 60 Vbeta and 13 Jbeta primers were used. This table comes from immunoSEQ multiplex PCR, and its TCRdb copy is limited to in-frame clones, with some not included. The table has over 150,000 clones, about 71% seen once. Sequencing was performed on PBMCs. These receptors were collected from a woman aged 25 to 39 in good health and CMV-seronegative.

V gene TRBV30 combines with J gene TRBJ2-7; 10 nucleotides line up with TRBD2. After removal of 4 bases from V and 1 base from J, the junction contained 10 bases not matched to a gene. The CDR3 contains 16 residues. CDR1 is GTSNPN, CDR2 SVGIG, per germline (reference sequence). The DNA of the CDR3 is TGTGCCTGGAACGCCAGGAGGACTAGCGGTTCCTACGAGCAGTACTTC. Its translation: CAWNARRTSGSYEQYF.

The CDR3 region is CASCELPGYEQYF. The CDR3 DNA sequence: TGTGCCAGCTGTGAACTCCCAGGCTACGAGCAGTACTTC. This rearrangement joins TRBV28 to TRBJ2-7; the D is unclear. V was shortened by 8 bases and J by 3 bases, with 14 bases between the two germline ends. The germline CDR1 and CDR2 sequences are MDHEN and SYDVKM. CDR3 size: 13 residues.

This chain links TRBV7-6 with TRBJ2-2; 8 bases match TRBD2. The CDR3 runs 14 residues. V trimming: 6 bases; J trimming: 4 bases; junction bases outside the gene matches: 4. Germline V gene data show CDR1 as SGHVS and CDR2 as FNYEAQ. The CDR3 sequence is CASRRGAVTGELFF. CDR3 coding DNA: TGTGCCAGCAGGCGGGGGGCCGTCACCGGGGAGCTGTTTTTT. The full variable domain, completed using reference TRBV7-6 and TRBJ2-2, is GAGVSQSPRYKVTKRGQDVALRCDPISGHVSLYWYRQALGQGPEFLTYFNYEAQQDKSGLPNDRFSAERPEGSISTLTIQRTEQRDSAMYRCASRRGAVTGELFFGEGSRLTVL.

The chain has TRBV9 and TRBJ2-5; 11 bases map to TRBD2. V lost 4 bases and J lost 4; bases outside the gene matches: 6. CDR1 SGDLS and CDR2 YYNGEE come from the germline V gene. The length of the CDR3 is 15 residues. The CDR3 DNA reads TGTGCCAGCAGCATTAGCGGGGGGGGAGGAGAGACCCAGTACTTC. Its translation is CASSISGGGGETQYF.

CDR3 amino acids: CASSWLAGETGELFF. DNA for the CDR3: TGCGCCAGCAGTTGGCTAGCGGGAGAGACCGGGGAGCTGTTTTTT. The chain has TRBV5-1 and TRBJ2-2; 10 bases match TRBD2. CDR1 and CDR2 from the germline V gene are SGHRS and YFSETQ. V shed 5 bases and J 5 bases; nucleotides not matched to a gene: 6. The CDR3 totals 15 residues.

The gene calls are TRBV27 and TRBJ2-5, with TRBD2 matching 8 bases. This CDR3 comprises 14 residues. Trimming cost V 3 bases and J 5 bases; bases outside gene matches: 5. Germline loops: CDR1 MNHEY, CDR2 SMNVEV (reference sequence). CDR3: CASSFYSGSETQYF. The CDR3 region has the DNA TGTGCCAGCAGTTTTTACAGCGGGAGTGAGACCCAGTACTTC.

V and J are TRBV4-3 and TRBJ2-3, with 10 bases matching TRBD1. Germline-derived CDR1 and CDR2 are LGHNA and YSLEER. V trimming: 0 bases; J trimming: 6 bases; junction bases outside the gene matches: 3. The CDR3 extends over 15 amino acids. The CDR3 nucleotides read TGCGCCAGCAGCCAAGACGACAGGGGGCGTGATACGCAGTATTTT. It encodes CASSQDDRGRDTQYF.

This clone was recorded only once. One junction end disagrees with the germline gene, perhaps due to a read error. The sample has other DNA sequences that encode this CDR3 too. This sequence joins TRBV20-1 and TRBJ1-2, with D unresolved. Germline lookup yields CDR1 DFQATT and CDR2 SNEGSKA (reference sequence). This CDR3 contains 11 residues. CDR3 residues: CSAFGLYGYTF. The CDR3 coding sequence is TGCAGTGCTTTTGGACTCTATGGCTATACCTTC.

In its sample, this clone was seen a few times. This rearrangement joins TRBV6-1 to TRBJ1-5; TRBD1 is a possible D gene (5 bases). The V gene's germline CDR1 is MNHNS and CDR2 SASEGT. V lost 6 bases to trimming and J lost 7 bases, with 19 bases between them. This CDR3 is built from 15 residues. In nucleotides, the CDR3 is TGTGCCAGCAGCGAGACAGTCTTGGGAAGACAGCCCCAGCATTTT. Its protein product is CASSETVLGRQPQHF.

This clone was recorded a few times. The chain combines TRBV14 with TRBJ1-4; D ambiguous. The CDR3 runs to 12 residues. The germline CDR1 and CDR2 sequences are SGHDN and FVKESK. The ends were cut back, 4 bases at V and 5 bases at J, with 5 bases in the middle. CDR3 DNA: TGTGCCAGCAGCCGTGCGAATGAAAAACTGTTTTTT. It yields the protein CASSRANEKLFF.

The chain joins TRBV9 to TRBJ2-7, with 13 positions matching TRBD2. Germline CDR1 is SGDLS and CDR2 is YYNGEE. This CDR3 has 14 amino acids. Trimming at V came to 3 bases and at J to 4 bases, leaving 1 base not matched to a gene. CDR3 bases: TGTGCCAGCAGCGGGACTAGCGGGAGTTACGAGCAGTACTTC. Translated, it gives CASSGTSGSYEQYF.